These T cell receptor beta chains were read from a single sample in a study of CD8+CD57+ T cells in acquired aplastic anemia. TCRdb reprocessed the reads via MiXCR and lists one record per CDR3 protein. The table lists under 200,000 distinct CDR3 sequences, roughly half of them singletons. The sample comprised sorted CD4+, CD8+, or CD8+CD57+ T cells (not recorded which) from PBMCs. The source is a human donor with aplastic anemia. Both conserved end residues are part of each CDR3. A D gene is named only where the DNA matches it firmly. Some rows mark clone size as missing; the rest say once, few, many or name a class of expanded clone.

d_gene	len	v_gene	abundance	j_gene	CDR3aa	CDR3nt
TRBD2	14	TRBV19	few	TRBJ2-7	CASSLGLADYEQYF	TGTGCCAGTAGTTTAGGACTAGCGGACTACGAGCAGTACTTC
TRBD2	13	TRBV29-1	many	TRBJ2-5	CSVVGAGDETQYF	TGCAGCGTTGTAGGTGCGGGAGACGAGACCCAGTACTTC
TRBD1	14	TRBV25-1	-	TRBJ2-7	CASARGQGRYEQYF	TGTGCCAGTGCCCGGGGACAGGGGAGATACGAGCAGTACTTC
TRBD1	15	TRBV19	few	TRBJ1-2	CASSSGQGASYGYTF	TGTGCCAGCAGCTCCGGACAGGGGGCCTCCTATGGCTACACCTTC
TRBD1	14	TRBV10-3	-	TRBJ2-3	CAISPGQGSDTQYF	TGTGCCATCAGTCCGGGACAGGGGTCCGATACGCAGTATTTT
-	12	TRBV19	-	TRBJ2-3	CASMPADGTQYF	TGTGCCAGTATGCCCGCGGACGGTACGCAGTATTTT
-	14	TRBV5-1	once	TRBJ2-6	CASSFTSGADVLTF	TGCGCCAGCAGCTTTACCTCCGGGGCCGACGTCCTGACTTTC
-	13	TRBV10-3	-	TRBJ1-5	CAISESIGRPQHF	TGCGCCATCAGTGAGTCGATTGGTCGGCCCCAGCATTTT
TRBD2	15	TRBV9	-	TRBJ2-3	CASSRGGTSTDTQYF	TGTGCCAGCAGCCGCGGGGGTACCAGCACAGATACGCAGTATTTT
TRBD1	15	TRBV2	-	TRBJ2-5	CASRPGTGSNQPQYF	TGTGCCAGCAGGCCCGGGACAGGTAGCAATCAGCCCCAGTACTTC
TRBD1	13	TRBV10-2	-	TRBJ1-5	CASATGANQPQHF	TGCGCCAGCGCGACAGGGGCAAATCAGCCCCAGCATTTT
-	12	TRBV29-1	few	TRBJ2-7	CSVMSGSYEQYF	TGCAGCGTCATGTCTGGCTCCTACGAGCAGTACTTC
-	15	TRBV19	-	TRBJ2-5	CASSMRQGDQETQYF	TGTGCCAGTAGTATGCGGCAGGGAGATCAAGAGACCCAGTACTTC
-	13	TRBV25-1	once	TRBJ2-7	CTSREDNSYEQYF	TGTACCAGCAGGGAGGACAATTCCTACGAGCAGTACTTC
TRBD2	14	TRBV5-1	-	TRBJ2-1	CASSRLAGSNEQFF	TGCGCCAGCAGTAGACTAGCGGGGAGCAATGAGCAGTTCTTC
TRBD2	17	TRBV5-4	-	TRBJ2-7	CASSLRLAGGVRNEQYF	TGTGCCAGCAGCTTGAGACTAGCGGGAGGGGTTCGCAACGAGCAGTACTTC
TRBD2	14	TRBV19	many	TRBJ2-3	CASSPASPSGRKYF	TGTGCCAGTAGTCCCGCCTCTCCAAGCGGGAGGAAGTATTTT
-	14	TRBV2	-	TRBJ1-1	CASSGIPTDTEAFF	TGTGCCAGCAGTGGGATCCCGACAGACACTGAAGCTTTCTTT
-	14	TRBV4-1	many	TRBJ1-6	CASTIGPNNSPLHF	TGCGCCAGCACCATTGGCCCCAATAATTCACCCCTCCACTTT
-	13	TRBV7-3	many	TRBJ1-1	CASSLIPDTEAFF	TGTGCCAGCAGCTTAATTCCAGACACTGAAGCTTTCTTT
-	14	TRBV9	once	TRBJ1-6	CASSDQVANSPLHF	TGTGCTAGCAGCGACCAGGTTGCTAATTCACCCCTCCACTTT
-	14	TRBV4-2	-	TRBJ2-2	CASSQDRVAVELLF	TGTGCCAGCAGCCAAGATCGGGTCGCCGTGGAGCTGCTTTTT
-	16	TRBV24-1	-	TRBJ1-3	CATSGPTAISGNTIYF	TGTGCCACCAGTGGCCCAACAGCAATAAGTGGAAACACCATATATTTT
-	13	TRBV29-1	-	TRBJ2-7	CSVVVGGQGEQYF	TGCAGCGTTGTGGTCGGGGGGCAAGGCGAGCAGTACTTC
-	16	TRBV19	once	TRBJ2-4	CASSVAIGQGQTIQYF	TGTGCCAGTAGTGTGGCCATAGGGCAAGGACAAACCATTCAGTACTTC
-	13	TRBV5-1	many	TRBJ2-2	CASSHPDTGELFF	TGCGCCAGCAGCCACCCGGACACCGGGGAGCTGTTTTTT
-	12	TRBV15	few	TRBJ2-2	CATSFYTGELFF	TGTGCCACCAGCTTCTACACCGGGGAGCTGTTTTTT
-	13	TRBV6-1	-	TRBJ1-2	CASGPSGFYGYTF	TGTGCCAGCGGTCCCTCAGGCTTCTATGGCTACACCTTC
TRBD2	14	TRBV20-1	-	TRBJ2-3	CSVVAGGQRDTQYF	TGCAGTGTCGTAGCGGGGGGGCAGAGAGATACGCAGTATTTT
-	16	TRBV14	-	TRBJ2-5	CASSQTRTLKAETQYF	TGTGCCAGCAGCCAGACTAGGACTCTAAAGGCGGAGACCCAGTACTTC
-	13	TRBV7-2	-	TRBJ2-7	CASSLDGLHEQYF	TGTGCCAGCAGCTTAGACGGGCTCCACGAGCAGTACTTC
-	13	TRBV12-3/TRBV12-4	many	TRBJ2-1	CASSLDGYNEQFF	TGTGCCAGCAGTTTGGACGGTTACAATGAGCAGTTCTTC
TRBD1	14	TRBV5-1	many	TRBJ1-2	CASSFDRGKNGYTF	TGCGCCAGCAGCTTCGACAGGGGGAAGAATGGCTACACCTTC
TRBD1	15	TRBV5-1	many	TRBJ2-1	CASRRTGQGLNEQFF	TGCGCCAGCAGACGCACGGGACAGGGACTCAATGAGCAGTTCTTC
-	15	TRBV11-3	many	TRBJ2-7	CASSAQAAGDYEQYF	TGTGCCAGCAGCGCCCAGGCCGCGGGCGACTACGAGCAGTACTTC
TRBD1	14	TRBV27	-	TRBJ2-5	CASRLTGGAETQYF	TGTGCCAGCAGGTTGACAGGGGGCGCGGAGACCCAGTACTTC
TRBD1	15	TRBV19	-	TRBJ2-7	CASSNRDSSSYEQYF	TGTGCCAGTAGTAACCGGGACAGTTCCTCCTACGAGCAGTACTTC
-	15	TRBV2	-	TRBJ1-2	CASSEGGVAGYGYTF	TGTGCCAGCAGTGAAGGAGGTGTGGCGGGCTATGGCTACACCTTC
TRBD1	15	TRBV10-3	-	TRBJ2-7	CAIRETGVGSYEQYF	TGTGCCATCAGAGAGACAGGGGTCGGGTCCTACGAGCAGTACTTC
-	16	TRBV20-1	-	TRBJ1-6	CSARGRTGTYNSPLHF	TGCAGTGCTAGAGGGAGAACTGGCACCTATAATTCACCCCTCCACTTT
-	14	TRBV6-1	-	TRBJ2-3	CASTVGGPGDTQYF	TGTGCCAGCACCGTTGGGGGGCCCGGAGATACGCAGTATTTT
-	13	TRBV7-2	few	TRBJ1-5	CASSLRANQPQHF	TGTGCCAGCAGCTTAAGAGCCAATCAGCCCCAGCATTTT
-	15	TRBV7-9	-	TRBJ1-1	CASSFIWGRNTEAFF	TGTGCCAGCAGCTTTATTTGGGGCCGGAACACTGAAGCTTTCTTT
TRBD2	17	TRBV25-1	-	TRBJ2-1	CASGTPRVLAGGGEQFF	TGTGCCAGCGGTACCCCTCGTGTTCTAGCGGGAGGCGGTGAGCAGTTCTTC
-	9	TRBV29-1	many	TRBJ1-2	CSVGREHTF	TGCAGCGTTGGCAGGGAACACACCTTC
-	13	TRBV10-3	few	TRBJ2-3	CAIRSQSTDTQYF	TGTGCCATTCGGTCCCAGAGCACAGATACGCAGTATTTT
TRBD1	14	TRBV14	-	TRBJ2-5	CASRGQGSQETQYF	TGTGCCAGCCGGGGACAGGGATCACAAGAGACCCAGTACTTC
-	13	TRBV18	few	TRBJ1-2	CASSPQGESGYTF	TGTGCCAGCTCACCACAGGGGGAAAGTGGCTACACCTTC
-	13	TRBV20-1	many	TRBJ2-7	CSARDPGSDEQYF	TGCAGTGCTAGAGATCCCGGTTCCGACGAGCAGTACTTC
-	13	TRBV10-3	-	TRBJ1-2	CAISDGGNYGYTF	TGTGCCATCAGTGATGGGGGGAACTATGGCTACACCTTC
-	13	TRBV7-9	many	TRBJ2-7	CATSFSGLDEQYF	TGTGCCACCTCTTTTTCAGGTTTAGACGAGCAGTACTTC
-	15	TRBV7-9	-	TRBJ2-3	CASSLDTTPSDTQYF	TGTGCCAGCAGCTTAGACACAACACCCTCCGATACGCAGTATTTT
-	13	TRBV20-1	few	TRBJ1-6	CSARARGESPLHF	TGCAGTGCTAGAGCAAGGGGAGAGTCACCCCTCCACTTT
TRBD1	16	TRBV5-1	-	TRBJ2-1	CASSGLWTGEFNEQFF	TGCGCCAGCAGCGGGCTGTGGACAGGGGAGTTCAATGAGCAGTTCTTC
-	13	TRBV12-3/TRBV12-4	many	TRBJ1-1	CASTGDGGTEAFF	TGTGCCAGCACAGGGGATGGTGGCACTGAAGCTTTCTTT
TRBD2	19	TRBV25-1	-	TRBJ2-5	CASSERVTGGLAGVETQYF	TGTGCCAGCAGTGAAAGAGTAACGGGGGGACTAGCGGGAGTCGAGACCCAGTACTTC
-	13	TRBV7-2	many	TRBJ1-3	CASSLISKDTIYF	TGTGCCAGCAGCTTAATATCGAAGGACACCATATATTTT